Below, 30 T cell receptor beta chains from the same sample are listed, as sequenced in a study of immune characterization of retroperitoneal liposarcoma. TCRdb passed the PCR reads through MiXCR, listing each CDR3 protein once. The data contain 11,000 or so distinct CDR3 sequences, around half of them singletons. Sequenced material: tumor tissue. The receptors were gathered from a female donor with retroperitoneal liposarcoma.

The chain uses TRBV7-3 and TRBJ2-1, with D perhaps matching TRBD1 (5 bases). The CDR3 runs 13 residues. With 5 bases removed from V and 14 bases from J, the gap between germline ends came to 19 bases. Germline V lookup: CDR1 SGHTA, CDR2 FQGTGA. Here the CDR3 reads CASSLRTDTREFF. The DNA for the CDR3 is TGTGCCAGCAGCCTACGGACGGATACCAGGGAGTTCTTC.

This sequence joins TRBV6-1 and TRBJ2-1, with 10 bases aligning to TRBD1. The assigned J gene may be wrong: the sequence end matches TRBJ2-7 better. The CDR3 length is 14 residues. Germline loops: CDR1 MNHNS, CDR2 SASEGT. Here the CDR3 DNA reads TGTGCCAGCAGTCCCTTGGACAGGGGGAACGAGCAGTACTTC. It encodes CASSPLDRGNEQYF.

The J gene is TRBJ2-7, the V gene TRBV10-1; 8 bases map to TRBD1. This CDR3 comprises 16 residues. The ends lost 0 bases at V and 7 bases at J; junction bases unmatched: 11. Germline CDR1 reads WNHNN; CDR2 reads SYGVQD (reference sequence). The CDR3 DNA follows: TGCGCCAGCAGTGAGTCGGATTTCAGGGGGCAAGGTGAGCAGTACTTC. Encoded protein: CASSESDFRGQGEQYF.

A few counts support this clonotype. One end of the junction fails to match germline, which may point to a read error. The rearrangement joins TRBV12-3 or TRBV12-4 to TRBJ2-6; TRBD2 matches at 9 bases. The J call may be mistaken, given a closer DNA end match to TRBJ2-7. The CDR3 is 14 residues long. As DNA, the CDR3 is TGTGCCAGCAGTGTAGCGGGAGTAGGCGATGAGCAGTACTTC. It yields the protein CASSVAGVGDEQYF.

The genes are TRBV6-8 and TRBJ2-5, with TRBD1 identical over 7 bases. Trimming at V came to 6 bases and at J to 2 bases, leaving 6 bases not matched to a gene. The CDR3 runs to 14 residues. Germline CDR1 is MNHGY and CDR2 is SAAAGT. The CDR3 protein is CASRDPGQQETQYF. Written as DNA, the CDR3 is TGTGCCAGCAGGGACCCGGGACAGCAAGAGACCCAGTACTTC.

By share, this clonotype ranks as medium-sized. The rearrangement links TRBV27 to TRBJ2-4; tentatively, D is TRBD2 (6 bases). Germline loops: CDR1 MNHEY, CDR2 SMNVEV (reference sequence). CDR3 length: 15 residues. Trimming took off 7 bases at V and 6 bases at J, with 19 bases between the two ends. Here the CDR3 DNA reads TGTGCCAGCACCAACCTCGGCGGGGAAGGAAACATTCAGTACTTC. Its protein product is CASTNLGGEGNIQYF.

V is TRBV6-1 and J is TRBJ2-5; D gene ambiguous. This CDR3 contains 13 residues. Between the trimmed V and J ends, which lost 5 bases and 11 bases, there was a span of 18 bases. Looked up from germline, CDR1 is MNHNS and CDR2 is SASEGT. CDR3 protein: CASSPTLFYEQYF. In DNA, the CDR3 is TGTGCCAGCAGTCCCACCCTCTTCTATGAGCAGTACTTC.

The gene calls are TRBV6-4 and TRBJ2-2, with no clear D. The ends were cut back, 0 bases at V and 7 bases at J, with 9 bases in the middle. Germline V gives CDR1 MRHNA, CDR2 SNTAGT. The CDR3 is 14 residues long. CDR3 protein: CASSDSAVGGELFF. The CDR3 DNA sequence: TGTGCCAGCAGTGACTCGGCAGTTGGCGGGGAGCTGTTTTTT.

The chain's CDR3 is CASSLESQGNTEAFF. CDR3 DNA: TGTGCCAGCAGCTTAGAAAGCCAGGGAAACACTGAAGCTTTCTTT. This chain connects TRBV11-3 to TRBJ1-1; a weak D match, TRBD1 (5 bases). Germline V lookup: CDR1 SGHNT, CDR2 YENEEA. This CDR3 has 15 amino acids. The V and J ends lost 0 bases and 2 bases respectively, with 10 bases between them.

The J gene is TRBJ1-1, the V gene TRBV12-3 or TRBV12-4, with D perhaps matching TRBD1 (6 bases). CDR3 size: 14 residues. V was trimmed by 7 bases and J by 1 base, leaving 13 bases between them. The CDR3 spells CASTETGGNTEAFF. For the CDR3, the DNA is TGTGCCAGCACCGAGACAGGAGGGAACACTGAAGCTTTCTTT.

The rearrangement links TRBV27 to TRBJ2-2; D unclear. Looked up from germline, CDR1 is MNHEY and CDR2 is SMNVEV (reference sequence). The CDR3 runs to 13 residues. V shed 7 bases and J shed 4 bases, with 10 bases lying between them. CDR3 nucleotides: TGTGCCAGCACTACCTATGCCACCGGGGAGCTGTTTTTT. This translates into CASTTYATGELFF.

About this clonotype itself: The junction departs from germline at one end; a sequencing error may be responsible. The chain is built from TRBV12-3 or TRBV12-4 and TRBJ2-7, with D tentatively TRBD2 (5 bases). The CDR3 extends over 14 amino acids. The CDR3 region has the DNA TGTGCCGGCAGTTTGTTGAGCGGAAGAAATGAGCAGTACTTC. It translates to CAGSLLSGRNEQYF.

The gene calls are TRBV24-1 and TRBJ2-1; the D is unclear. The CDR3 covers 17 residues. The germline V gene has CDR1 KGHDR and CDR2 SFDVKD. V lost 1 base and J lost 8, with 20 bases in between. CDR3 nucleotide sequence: TGTGCCACCAGTGATTTCCGAGATGCCTCCCATCGGGATGAGCAGTTCTTC. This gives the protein CATSDFRDASHRDEQFF.

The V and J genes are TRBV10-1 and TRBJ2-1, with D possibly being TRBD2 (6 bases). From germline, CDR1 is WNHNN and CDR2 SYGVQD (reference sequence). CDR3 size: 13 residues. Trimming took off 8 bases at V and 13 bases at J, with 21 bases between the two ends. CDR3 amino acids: CASGRTVQETQFF. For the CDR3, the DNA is TGCGCCAGCGGGAGGACGGTTCAAGAGACCCAGTTCTTC.

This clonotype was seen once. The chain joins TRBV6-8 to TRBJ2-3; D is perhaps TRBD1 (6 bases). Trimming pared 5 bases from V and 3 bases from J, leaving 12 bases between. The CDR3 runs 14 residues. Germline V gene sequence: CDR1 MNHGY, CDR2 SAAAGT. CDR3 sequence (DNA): TGTGCCAGCAGTGTCAGGGGAAGGACAGATACGCAGTATTTT. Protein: CASSVRGRTDTQYF.

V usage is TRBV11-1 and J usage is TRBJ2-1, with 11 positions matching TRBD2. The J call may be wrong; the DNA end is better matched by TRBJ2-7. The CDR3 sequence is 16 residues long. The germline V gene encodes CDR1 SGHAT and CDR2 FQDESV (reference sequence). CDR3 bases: TGTGCCAGCAGCCTATCGGGACTAGCGGAGTACAATGAGCAGTACTTC. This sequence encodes CASSLSGLAEYNEQYF.

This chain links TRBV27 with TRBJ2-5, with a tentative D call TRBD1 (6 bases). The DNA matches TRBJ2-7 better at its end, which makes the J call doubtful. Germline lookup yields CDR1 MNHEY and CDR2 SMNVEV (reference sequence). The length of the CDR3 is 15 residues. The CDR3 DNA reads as TGTGCCAGCCCCCGGGACAAGACCCCGGACTACGAGCAGTACTTC. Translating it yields CASPRDKTPDYEQYF.

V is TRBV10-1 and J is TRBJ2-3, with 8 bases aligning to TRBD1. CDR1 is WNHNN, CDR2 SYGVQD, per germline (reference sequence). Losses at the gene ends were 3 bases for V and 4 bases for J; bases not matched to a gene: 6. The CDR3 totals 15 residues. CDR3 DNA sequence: TGCGCCAGCAGTGACGGAGACAGGGGACCAGATACGCAGTATTTT. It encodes CASSDGDRGPDTQYF.

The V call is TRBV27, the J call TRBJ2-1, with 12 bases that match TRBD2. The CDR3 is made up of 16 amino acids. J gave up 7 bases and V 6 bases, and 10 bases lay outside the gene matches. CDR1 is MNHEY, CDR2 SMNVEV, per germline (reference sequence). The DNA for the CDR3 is TGTGCCAGCAGCCGGCTAGCGGGAGGGCCCGTTAATGAGCAGTTCTTC. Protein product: CASSRLAGGPVNEQFF.

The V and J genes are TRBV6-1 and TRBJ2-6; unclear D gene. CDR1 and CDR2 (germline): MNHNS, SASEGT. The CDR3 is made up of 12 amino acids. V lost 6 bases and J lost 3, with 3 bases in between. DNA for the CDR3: TGTGCCAGCAGGGGTGGGGCCAACGTCCTGACTTTC. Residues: CASRGGANVLTF.

The CDR3 sequence: CASSSPGLAAAYNEQFF. DNA of the CDR3: TGTGCCAGCAGTTCCCCCGGACTAGCGGCCGCCTACAATGAGCAGTTCTTC. This chain connects TRBV6-1 to TRBJ2-1, with 10 nucleotides matching TRBD2. The V and J ends lost 5 bases and 2 bases, in that order; junction bases with no gene match: 9. Per germline, CDR1 MNHNS and CDR2 SASEGT. The CDR3 is 17 residues long.

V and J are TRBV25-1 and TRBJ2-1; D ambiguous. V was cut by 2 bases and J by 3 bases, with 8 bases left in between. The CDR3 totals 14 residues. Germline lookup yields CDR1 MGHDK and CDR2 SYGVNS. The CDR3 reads CASSEPANYNEQFF. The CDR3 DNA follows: TGTGCCAGCAGTGAACCAGCGAACTACAATGAGCAGTTCTTC.

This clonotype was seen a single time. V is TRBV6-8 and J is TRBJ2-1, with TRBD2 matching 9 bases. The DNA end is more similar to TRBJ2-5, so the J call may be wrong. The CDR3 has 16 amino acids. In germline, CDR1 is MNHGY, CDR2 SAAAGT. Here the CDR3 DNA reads TGTGCCAGCAGTCCCCTATTAGCGGGAGTCCGGGGAGCCCAGTACTTC. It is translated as CASSPLLAGVRGAQYF.

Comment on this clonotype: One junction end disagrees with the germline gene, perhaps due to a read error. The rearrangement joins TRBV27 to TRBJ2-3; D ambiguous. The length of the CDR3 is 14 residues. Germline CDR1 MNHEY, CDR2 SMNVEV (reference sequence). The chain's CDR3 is CASSPTSPYYEQYF. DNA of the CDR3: TGTGCCAGCAGTCCAACCTCTCCATACTACGAGCAGTACTTT.

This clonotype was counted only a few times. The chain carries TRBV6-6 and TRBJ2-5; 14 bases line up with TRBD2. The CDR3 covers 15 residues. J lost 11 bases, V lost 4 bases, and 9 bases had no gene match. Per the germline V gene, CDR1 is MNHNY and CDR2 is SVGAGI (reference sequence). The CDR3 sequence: CASSSGTSGSAEQYF. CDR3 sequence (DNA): TGTGCCAGCAGTTCCGGGACTAGCGGGAGCGCTGAGCAGTACTTC.

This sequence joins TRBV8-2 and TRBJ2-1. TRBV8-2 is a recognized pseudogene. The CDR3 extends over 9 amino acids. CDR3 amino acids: CAQIIKKKF. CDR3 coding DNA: TGTGCCCAGATAATTAAAAAAAAATTT.

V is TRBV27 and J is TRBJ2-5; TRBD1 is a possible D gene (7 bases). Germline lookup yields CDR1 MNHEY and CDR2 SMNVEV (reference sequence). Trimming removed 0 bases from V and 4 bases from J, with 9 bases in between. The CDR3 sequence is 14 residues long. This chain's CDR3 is CASSLSRGAETQYF. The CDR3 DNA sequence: TGTGCCAGCAGTTTATCCAGGGGGGCAGAGACCCAGTACTTC.

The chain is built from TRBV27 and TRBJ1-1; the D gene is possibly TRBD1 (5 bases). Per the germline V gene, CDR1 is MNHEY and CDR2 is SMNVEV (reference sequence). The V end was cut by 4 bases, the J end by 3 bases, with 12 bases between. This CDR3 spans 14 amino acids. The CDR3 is CASSSSGGYTEAFF. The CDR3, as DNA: TGTGCCAGCAGTTCGTCCGGGGGGTACACTGAAGCTTTCTTT.

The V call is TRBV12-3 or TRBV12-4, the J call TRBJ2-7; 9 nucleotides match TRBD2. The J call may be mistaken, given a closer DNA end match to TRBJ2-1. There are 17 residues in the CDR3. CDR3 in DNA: TGTGCCAGCAGTTTGGGGGGGGGTAGCGGGAGAAAAGAGACCCAGTTCTTC. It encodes CASSLGGGSGRKETQFF.

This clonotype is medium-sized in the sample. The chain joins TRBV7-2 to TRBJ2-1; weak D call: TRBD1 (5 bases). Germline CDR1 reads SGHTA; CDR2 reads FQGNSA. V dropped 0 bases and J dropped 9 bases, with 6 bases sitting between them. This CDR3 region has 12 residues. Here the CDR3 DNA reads TGTGCCAGCAGCTTAGCGCAGGGTGAGCAGTTCTTC. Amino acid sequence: CASSLAQGEQFF. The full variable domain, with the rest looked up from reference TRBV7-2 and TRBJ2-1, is GAGVSQSPSNKVTEKGKDVELRCDPISGHTALYWYRQSLGQGLEFLIYFQGNSAPDKSGLPSDRFSAERTGGSVSTLTIQRTQQEDSAVYLCASSLAQGEQFFGPGTRLTVL.